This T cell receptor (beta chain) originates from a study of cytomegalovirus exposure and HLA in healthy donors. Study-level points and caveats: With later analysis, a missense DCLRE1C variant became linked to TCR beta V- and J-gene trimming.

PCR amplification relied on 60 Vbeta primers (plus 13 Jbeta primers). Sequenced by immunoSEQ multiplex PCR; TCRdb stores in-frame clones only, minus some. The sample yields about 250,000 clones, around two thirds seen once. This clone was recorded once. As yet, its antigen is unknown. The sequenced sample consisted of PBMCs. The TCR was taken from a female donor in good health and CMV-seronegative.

In DNA form, the CDR3 reads TGTGCCAGCAGCCGCGACGGGACAGGGGGGTATGGCTACACCTTC. Translation gives CASSRDGTGGYGYTF. The chain links TRBV7-2 to TRBJ1-2, with 11 bases fitting TRBD1. J was trimmed by 5 bases and V by 5 bases; bases with no gene match: 7. Germline loops: CDR1 SGHTA, CDR2 FQGNSA. CDR3 length: 15 amino acids.